A single sample is the source of the 12 T cell receptor beta chains below, sequenced in a study of OX40 agonist ivuxolimab in advanced cancers. The library was made by the immunoSEQ multiplex PCR assay. This is the immuneACCESS table as TCRdb keeps it, with only in-frame sequences that have V and J called. A part of the clones is gone; compared with another copy, unresolved V genes explain less than half, and the rest is unexplained. The sample profile shows some 150,000 clones; approximately 90% of them were found once. About 1% of the sample belongs to the ten largest clones. Sequencing was performed on CD4+ or CD8+ T cells sorted from blood, taken in a trial of the OX40 agonist ivuxolimab. The receptors originated from an adult with an advanced solid tumor such as melanoma, head and neck, liver or kidney cancer.

This rearrangement joins TRBV2 to TRBJ2-1; TRBD2 matches 11 bases. J lost 0 bases, V lost 6 bases, and 10 bases had no gene match. The CDR3 length is 18 residues. Germline CDR1 SNHLY, CDR2 FYNNEI. The CDR3 DNA follows: TGTGCCAGCAGCGGACTAGCGGGCTCTATATTCTCCTACAATGAGCAGTTCTTC. This codes for CASSGLAGSIFSYNEQFF. Full variable domain (remainder filled in from reference TRBV2 and TRBJ2-1): EPEVTQTPSHQVTQMGQEVILRCVPISNHLYFYWYRQILGQKVEFLVSFYNNEISEKSEIFDDQFSVERPDGSNFTLKIRSTKLEDSAMYFCASSGLAGSIFSYNEQFFGPGTRLTVL.

This clone came up once. CDR3 in amino acids: CASSLQGGTASNQPQHF. CDR3 coding DNA: TGTGCCAGCAGCTTACAGGGCGGGACAGCCAGCAATCAGCCCCAGCATTTT. The chain couples TRBV7-8 to TRBJ1-5, with TRBD1 matching 7 bases. The CDR3 runs to 17 residues. V lost 2 bases and J lost 1; bases outside the gene matches: 8. Germline loops: CDR1 SGHVS, CDR2 FQNEAQ. Drawing the rest from reference TRBV7-8 and TRBJ1-5, the complete variable domain is GAGVSQSPRYKVAKRGQDVALRCDPISGHVSLFWYQQALGQGPEFLTYFQNEAQLDKSGLPSDRFFAERPEGSVSTLKIQRTQQEDSAVYLCASSLQGGTASNQPQHFGDGTRLSIL.

The chain has TRBV5-1 and TRBJ2-3; 10 nucleotides line up with TRBD2. CDR3 length: 18 amino acids. CDR1 is SGHRS, CDR2 YFSETQ, per germline. Trimming took 3 bases from V and 0 from J; bases not matched to a gene: 10. DNA for the CDR3: TGCGCCAGCAGCTCACGGACTAGCGGTTATGGTAGCACAGATACGCAGTATTTT. It yields the protein CASSSRTSGYGSTDTQYF.

This chain uses TRBV4-1 with TRBJ1-5, with 10 bases lining up with TRBD1. The J segment lost 1 base and the V segment lost 0 bases, leaving 0 bases of the junction unmatched. Germline V lookup: CDR1 MGHRA, CDR2 YSYEKL. This CDR3 region has 16 residues. CDR3 in amino acids: CASSQEGQGSNQPQHF. CDR3 DNA: TGCGCCAGCAGCCAAGAGGGACAGGGGAGCAATCAGCCCCAGCATTTT.

The V call is TRBV6-1, the J call TRBJ2-7; a weak D match, TRBD1 (5 bases). There are 15 residues in the CDR3. The germline V and J ends were trimmed by 4 bases and 3 bases, with 16 bases remaining between them. Looked up from germline, CDR1 is MNHNS and CDR2 is SASEGT. CDR3: CASSAPRQPGYEQYF. CDR3 in DNA: TGTGCCAGCAGTGCCCCCCGACAGCCGGGCTACGAGCAGTACTTC.

V usage is TRBV25-1 and J usage is TRBJ2-1; no clear D. The CDR3 totals 14 residues. In germline, CDR1 is MGHDK, CDR2 SYGVNS. Trimming took 1 base from V and 9 from J, leaving 13 bases between them. CDR3 sequence (DNA): TGTGCCAGCAGTGAATTAAATAGCTGGTTTGAGCAGTTCTTC. Protein product: CASSELNSWFEQFF. Looking up the rest from reference TRBV25-1 and TRBJ2-1 gives the full variable domain: EADIYQTPRYLVIGTGKKITLECSQTMGHDKMYWYQQDPGMELHLIHYSYGVNSTEKGDLSSESTVSRIRTEHFPLTLESARPSHTSQYLCASSELNSWFEQFFGPGTRLTVL.

This chain joins TRBV10-1 and TRBJ2-1, with D hard to call. This CDR3 spans 15 amino acids. The V gene's germline CDR1 is WNHNN and CDR2 SYGVQD (reference sequence). V dropped 3 bases and J dropped 2 bases, with 11 bases sitting between them. As DNA, the CDR3 is TGCGCCAGCAGTGAAGCACCGACGGCCTACAATGAGCAGTTCTTC. Translation: CASSEAPTAYNEQFF.

The gene calls are TRBV6-1 and TRBJ2-3; a weak D match, TRBD2 (6 bases). The V gene lost 6 bases and the J gene lost 1 base, with 11 bases spanning the gap. This CDR3 is 14 amino acids long. Germline lookup yields CDR1 MNHNS and CDR2 SASEGT. The CDR3 region is CASRRRGRTDTQYF. The CDR3 DNA sequence: TGTGCCAGCAGGCGGAGGGGACGCACAGATACGCAGTATTTT.

V and J are TRBV28 and TRBJ1-2; D gene unclear. The germline gives CDR1 MDHEN, CDR2 SYDVKM. Trimming removed 7 bases from V and 4 bases from J, with 13 bases in between. This CDR3 has 13 residues. In DNA, the CDR3 is TGTGCCAGCACCGAGACGAAACTCTATGGCTACACCTTC. Residues: CASTETKLYGYTF.

Written as DNA, the CDR3 is TGTGCCAGCAGCTTAAATCCCCCCTCTGAAGCTTTCTTT. It specifies CASSLNPPSEAFF. V is TRBV7-2 and J is TRBJ1-1, with D uncertain. The V end was cut by 2 bases, the J end by 6 bases, with 10 bases between. Germline loops: CDR1 SGHTA, CDR2 FQGNSA. The CDR3 runs to 13 residues.

V is TRBV6-6 and J is TRBJ1-5; tentative D call: TRBD1 (5 bases). The V and J ends lost 3 bases and 1 base respectively, with 10 bases between them. The CDR3 loop spans 15 amino acids. Germline V gives CDR1 MNHNY, CDR2 SVGAGI (reference sequence). The CDR3 reads CASSYLGGSNQPQHF. CDR3 in DNA: TGTGCCAGCAGTTATCTCGGGGGGAGCAATCAGCCCCAGCATTTT.

V and J are TRBV6-1 and TRBJ2-2; D tentatively reads TRBD1 or TRBD2 (5 bases each). CDR1 is MNHNS and CDR2 is SASEGT in the germline V gene. The CDR3 spans 15 residues. V was shortened by 0 bases and J by 5 bases, with 10 bases between the two germline ends. This chain's CDR3 is CASSEAEGETGELFF. The CDR3 bases are TGTGCCAGCAGTGAAGCCGAAGGGGAGACCGGGGAGCTGTTTTTT.